These 20 T cell receptor beta chains originate from one sample sequenced in a study of cytomegalovirus exposure and HLA in healthy donors. Primers included in the PCR were 60 Vbeta and 13 Jbeta primers. TCRdb's table, derived via immunoSEQ multiplex PCR, lists solely in-frame clones and lacks some. This table has tens of thousands of clones, about 72% appearing once. The sample was PBMCs. All receptors come from a man aged 30-40 years in good health and CMV-seronegative.

This chain uses TRBV27 with TRBJ1-2, with D maybe TRBD1 (5 bases). Trimming pared 6 bases from V and 8 bases from J, leaving 13 bases between. Per germline, CDR1 MNHEY and CDR2 SMNVEV (reference sequence). The CDR3 totals 12 residues. The CDR3 sequence is CASRTRVFGYTF. The CDR3, as DNA: TGTGCCAGCAGGACCAGGGTGTTCGGCTACACCTTC.

V gene TRBV7-8 combines with J gene TRBJ2-3, with D possibly matching TRBD2 (5 bases). This CDR3 contains 16 residues. Trimming left V 4 bases short and J 6 bases short, with 20 bases between. The germline V gene encodes CDR1 SGHVS and CDR2 FQNEAQ. The CDR3 loop is CASSSTDSAIVDTQYF. CDR3 nucleotide sequence: TGTGCCAGCAGCTCTACGGACTCTGCGATCGTCGATACGCAGTATTTT. Supplemented by reference TRBV7-8 and TRBJ2-3, the full variable domain reads GAGVSQSPRYKVAKRGQDVALRCDPISGHVSLFWYQQALGQGPEFLTYFQNEAQLDKSGLPSDRFFAERPEGSVSTLKIQRTQQEDSAVYLCASSSTDSAIVDTQYFGPGTRLTVL.

The gene calls are TRBV5-1 and TRBJ2-7, with 10 bases matching TRBD1. The germline CDR1 and CDR2 sequences are SGHRS and YFSETQ. The CDR3 loop spans 14 amino acids. The J segment lost 3 bases and the V segment lost 4 bases, leaving 4 bases of the junction unmatched. The CDR3, as DNA: TGCGCCAGCAGCGAGGGGACAGGGGTCTACGAGCAGTACTTC. This translates into CASSEGTGVYEQYF. Looking up the rest from reference TRBV5-1 and TRBJ2-7 gives the full variable domain: KAGVTQTPRYLIKTRGQQVTLSCSPISGHRSVSWYQQTPGQGLQFLFEYFSETQRNKGNFPGRFSGRQFSNSRSEMNVSTLELGDSALYLCASSEGTGVYEQYFGPGTRLTVT.

A few counts support this clone. The chain uses TRBV6-1 and TRBJ2-2; D not certain. The CDR3 is made up of 15 amino acids. V lost 2 bases, J lost 3 bases, and 10 bases lay in between. Germline CDR1 is MNHNS and CDR2 is SASEGT. The CDR3 sequence is CASSEYATYTGELFF. CDR3 sequence (DNA): TGTGCCAGCAGTGAATACGCGACTTACACCGGGGAGCTGTTTTTT.

This clone turned up a few times. The chain employs TRBV19 and TRBJ1-2; 9 nucleotides agree with TRBD1. The CDR3 is 18 residues long. With V trimmed by 5 bases and J by 1 base, 14 bases remained unmatched. Germline V gives CDR1 LNHDA, CDR2 SQIVND (reference sequence). The CDR3 DNA is TGTGCCAGTAGTCGGCGGGTGGATTGGACAGGGGTTAACTATGGCTACACCTTC. This encodes CASSRRVDWTGVNYGYTF.

This chain uses TRBV6-1 with TRBJ2-7, with 7 bases lining up with TRBD1. Trimming at V came to 5 bases and at J to 4 bases, leaving 2 bases not matched to a gene. The CDR3 is 12 residues long. The germline V gene has CDR1 MNHNS and CDR2 SASEGT. The CDR3 region is CASSRDSYEQYF. CDR3 bases: TGTGCCAGCAGTAGGGACAGTTACGAGCAGTACTTC.

This clone was observed a few times. V usage is TRBV5-4 and J usage is TRBJ1-6; no firm D call. Looked up from germline, CDR1 is SGHNT and CDR2 is YYREEE (reference sequence). V gave up 2 bases and J gave up 7 bases, with 13 bases separating them. The CDR3 length is 15 residues. The CDR3: CASSLPPGSNSPLHF. The CDR3, as DNA: TGTGCCAGCAGCTTACCACCGGGATCAAATTCACCCCTCCACTTT.

The V and J genes are TRBV7-2 and TRBJ2-3, with 14 positions matching TRBD2. The CDR3 is made up of 17 amino acids. Germline V lookup: CDR1 SGHTA, CDR2 FQGNSA. J was trimmed by 3 bases and V by 4 bases; bases with no gene match: 6. The CDR3 DNA reads TGTGCCAGCAGCTCTTTGGGACTAGCGGGGGAGACAGATACGCAGTATTTT. The encoded protein is CASSSLGLAGETDTQYF. Full variable domain (outside the CDR3, taken from reference TRBV7-2 and TRBJ2-3): GAGVSQSPSNKVTEKGKDVELRCDPISGHTALYWYRQSLGQGLEFLIYFQGNSAPDKSGLPSDRFSAERTGGSVSTLTIQRTQQEDSAVYLCASSSLGLAGETDTQYFGPGTRLTVL.

This clone has more than one count but fewer than ten. The rearrangement links TRBV6-1 to TRBJ2-7; tentatively, D is TRBD1 (6 bases). Trimming removed 7 bases from V and 5 bases from J, with 21 bases in between. The CDR3 has 15 amino acids. Germline CDR1 reads MNHNS; CDR2 reads SASEGT. The CDR3 DNA is TGTGCCAGCAATACCAAGCAGGGGAATACGAACGAGCAGTACTTC. Translating it yields CASNTKQGNTNEQYF.

This chain links TRBV18 with TRBJ2-1, with D possibly TRBD2 on 5 matching bases. The ends were cut back, 3 bases at V and 7 bases at J, with 10 bases in the middle. The CDR3 covers 13 residues. From germline, CDR1 is KGHSH and CDR2 LQKENI. The CDR3, as DNA: TGTGCCAGCTCACCTCTCGGGGAAAATGAGCAGTTCTTC. This encodes CASSPLGENEQFF.

The V and J genes are TRBV30 and TRBJ1-1; D is unresolved. Trimming stripped 0 bases from V and 7 bases from J, with 6 bases between. CDR3 length equals 11 residues. The germline CDR1 and CDR2 sequences are GTSNPN and SVGIG (reference sequence). The CDR3 loop reads CAWSVSHEAFF. DNA of the CDR3: TGTGCCTGGAGTGTATCCCATGAAGCTTTCTTT. Variable domain in full (rest from reference TRBV30 and TRBJ1-1): SQTIHQWPATLVQPVGSPLSLECTVEGTSNPNLYWYRQAAGRGLQLLFYSVGIGQISSEVPQNLSASRPQDRQFILSSKKLLLSDSGFYLCAWSVSHEAFFGQGTRLTVV.

The chain is built from TRBV7-2 and TRBJ2-2, with TRBD2 identical over 10 bases. This CDR3 contains 15 residues. CDR1 and CDR2 from the germline V gene are SGHTA and FQGNSA. The V and J ends lost 0 bases and 5 bases, in that order; junction bases with no gene match: 0. The CDR3 region has the DNA TGTGCCAGCAGCTTAGCACTAGCGGGGACCGGGGAGCTGTTTTTT. This sequence encodes CASSLALAGTGELFF.

The V and J genes are TRBV30 and TRBJ2-4, with 7 bases that match TRBD2. The CDR3 is 13 amino acids. The V gene end was trimmed by 2 bases and the J gene end by 6 bases; junction bases not matched to a gene: 4. From germline, CDR1 is GTSNPN and CDR2 SVGIG (reference sequence). CDR3 coding DNA: TGTGCCTGGAGTCCCCCGGGGGGAAACATTCAGTACTTC. Amino acid sequence: CAWSPPGGNIQYF.

This clone showed up just a few times. V is TRBV13 and J is TRBJ1-3; the match to TRBD1 covers 7 bases. This CDR3 spans 14 amino acids. V was pared by 4 bases and J by 4 bases, with 4 bases of the junction left unmatched. CDR1 and CDR2 (germline): PRHDT, FYEKMQ (reference sequence). The DNA for the CDR3 is TGTGCCAGCAGCTCCCGACAGGGAGGAAACACCATATATTTT. Translated, it gives CASSSRQGGNTIYF.

This clone has just a few counts. This chain uses TRBV11-3 with TRBJ1-3, with a tentative D call TRBD1 (6 bases). Trimming removed 6 bases from V and 4 bases from J, with 10 bases in between. Per germline, CDR1 SGHNT and CDR2 YENEEA. The CDR3 spans 13 residues. For the CDR3, the DNA is TGTGCCAGCAGTTCAGGGGTCGGAAACACCATATATTTT. This gives the protein CASSSGVGNTIYF. The full variable domain, with the rest looked up from reference TRBV11-3 and TRBJ1-3, is EAGVVQSPRYKIIEKKQPVAFWCNPISGHNTLYWYLQNLGQGPELLIRYENEEAVDDSQLPKDRFSAERLKGVDSTLKIQPAELGDSAVYLCASSSGVGNTIYFGEGSWLTVV.

The chain is built from TRBV27 and TRBJ1-5; D is uncertain. This CDR3 region has 14 residues. V was shortened by 2 bases and J by 10 bases, with 15 bases between the two germline ends. CDR1 is MNHEY, CDR2 SMNVEV, per germline (reference sequence). The CDR3 spells CASSLGTRVGPQHF. The CDR3, as DNA: TGTGCCAGCAGTTTAGGTACACGGGTAGGTCCCCAGCATTTT.

This rearrangement joins TRBV29-1 to TRBJ2-3, with 13 nucleotides matching TRBD2. Trimming at V came to 6 bases and at J to 4 bases, leaving 7 bases not matched to a gene. This CDR3 has 15 residues. In germline, CDR1 is SQVTM, CDR2 ANQGSEA. The CDR3 DNA reads as TGCAGCGTCGCCACCGGGACTAGCGGGGCAGATACGCAGTATTTT. Amino acid sequence: CSVATGTSGADTQYF.

This sequence joins TRBV30 and TRBJ2-6; 11 positions match TRBD2. The CDR3 runs 13 residues. The germline V gene encodes CDR1 GTSNPN and CDR2 SVGIG (reference sequence). DNA for the CDR3: TGTGCACTAGCGGGAGTTGGGGCCAACGTCCTGACTTTC. It specifies CALAGVGANVLTF.

This chain connects TRBV6-6 to TRBJ1-1, with 7 bases aligning to TRBD1. Trimming at V came to 2 bases and at J to 3 bases, leaving 6 bases not matched to a gene. Germline V gene sequence: CDR1 MNHNY, CDR2 SVGAGI (reference sequence). This CDR3 has 15 amino acids. CDR3 protein: CASSYTGTEDTEAFF. The CDR3 coding sequence is TGTGCCAGCAGTTACACAGGGACAGAGGACACTGAAGCTTTCTTT.

The table lists this clone with a few counts. The V and J genes are TRBV6-5 and TRBJ2-3, with 9 bases identical to TRBD2. The junction had 6 bases not matched to a gene; V was cut back by 0 bases and J by 5 bases. CDR1 is MNHEY, CDR2 SVGAGI, per germline. The CDR3 covers 16 residues. CDR3 sequence reads: CASSYSSSGIQDTQYF. DNA for the CDR3: TGTGCCAGCAGTTACTCTTCTAGCGGGATTCAAGATACGCAGTATTTT.